This paragraph covers one T cell receptor beta chain sequence. Its antigen is not known. The record originates from a study of cytomegalovirus exposure and HLA in healthy donors. This CDR3 contains 15 residues. The junction had 3 bases not matched to a gene; V was cut back by 4 bases and J by 3 bases. The germline CDR1 and CDR2 sequences are SGHTA and FQGNSA. The study ran its PCR with 60 Vbeta and 13 Jbeta primers. Measured with immunoSEQ multiplex PCR; TCRdb has only the in-frame clones, and not every one. Of some 120,000 clones in the sample, about 80% were seen once. The study, taken as a whole, reports: Most TCR sequences were seen very rarely across donors, but some public TCRs occurred in many. Later on, an analysis tied 18,000 or so TCR beta sequences to HLA alleles at 0.05 false discovery rate.

This TCR came from a woman younger than 35 in good health and CMV-seropositive. The V call is TRBV7-2, the J call TRBJ2-7; TRBD2 agrees at 13 bases. Sequenced input: PBMCs. The CDR3 nucleotides are TGTGCCAGCAGCTGGACTAGCGGGAGATACTACGAGCAGTACTTC. Translating gives CASSWTSGRYYEQYF.